This TCR beta chain was sequenced for a study of cytomegalovirus exposure and HLA in healthy donors. Details on this clone: What it binds is not known.

Healthy bone marrow donors made up the donors. Study results and caveats: Roughly 170 TCR beta chains were listed as cytomegalovirus-associated.

The PCR made use of 60 Vbeta and 13 Jbeta primers. Data came from immunoSEQ multiplex PCR; TCRdb stores just in-frame clones and leaves some out. The data hold 250,000 to 350,000 clones, with 86% observed a single time. The CDR3 has 18 amino acids. CDR1 and CDR2 (germline): SGHDN, FVKESK. The V and J ends lost 1 base and 3 bases respectively, with 19 bases between them. Source material: PBMCs. The J gene is TRBJ2-1, the V gene TRBV14; TRBD2 might be the D (5 bases). The source of this sequence is a man in his forties in good health and CMV-seropositive. The CDR3 is CASSQVGSSTTYYNEQFF. CDR3 bases: TGTGCCAGCAGCCAAGTTGGATCTAGCACCACCTACTACAATGAGCAGTTCTTC. The full variable domain, with the rest looked up from reference TRBV14 and TRBJ2-1, is EAGVTQFPSHSVIEKGQTVTLRCDPISGHDNLYWYRRVMGKEIKFLLHFVKESKQDESGMPNNRFLAERTGGTYSTLKVQPAELEDSGVYFCASSQVGSSTTYYNEQFFGPGTRLTVL.